This entry describes one T cell receptor (beta chain). The target antigen is unknown. The trim removed 4 bases at V and 9 bases at J, leaving 7 bases unmatched. CDR3 length equals 13 residues. Germline V gene lookup returns CDR1 GTSNPN and CDR2 SVGIG (reference sequence). Terminally differentiated effector memory CD45RA+ cells were excluded by CCR7 positive selection of CD45RO-negative cells. Clones were read by immunoSEQ multiplex PCR, and TCRdb kept only the in-frame ones, dropping some. The sample shows about 2 million clones, 85% to 95% of them seen only once. The data are from a study of shared clonotypes between healthy human individuals. Whole-study context: A couple of female and three male donors aged 18 to 49 were enrolled. Points from the study as a whole: Naive subsets tended to show greater estimated richness than memory subsets. Naive CD4 clonotypes overlapped across several donors at roughly 5.1%.

The sequence came from a man aged 18-30 years in good health. Sequencing was done on a sample of naive CD8+ T cells sorted from blood. V usage is TRBV30 and J usage is TRBJ2-1; 9 bases are a match to TRBD2. The chain's CDR3 is CAWTSGIFGEQFF. As DNA, the CDR3 is TGTGCCTGGACTAGCGGGATTTTCGGTGAGCAGTTCTTC.